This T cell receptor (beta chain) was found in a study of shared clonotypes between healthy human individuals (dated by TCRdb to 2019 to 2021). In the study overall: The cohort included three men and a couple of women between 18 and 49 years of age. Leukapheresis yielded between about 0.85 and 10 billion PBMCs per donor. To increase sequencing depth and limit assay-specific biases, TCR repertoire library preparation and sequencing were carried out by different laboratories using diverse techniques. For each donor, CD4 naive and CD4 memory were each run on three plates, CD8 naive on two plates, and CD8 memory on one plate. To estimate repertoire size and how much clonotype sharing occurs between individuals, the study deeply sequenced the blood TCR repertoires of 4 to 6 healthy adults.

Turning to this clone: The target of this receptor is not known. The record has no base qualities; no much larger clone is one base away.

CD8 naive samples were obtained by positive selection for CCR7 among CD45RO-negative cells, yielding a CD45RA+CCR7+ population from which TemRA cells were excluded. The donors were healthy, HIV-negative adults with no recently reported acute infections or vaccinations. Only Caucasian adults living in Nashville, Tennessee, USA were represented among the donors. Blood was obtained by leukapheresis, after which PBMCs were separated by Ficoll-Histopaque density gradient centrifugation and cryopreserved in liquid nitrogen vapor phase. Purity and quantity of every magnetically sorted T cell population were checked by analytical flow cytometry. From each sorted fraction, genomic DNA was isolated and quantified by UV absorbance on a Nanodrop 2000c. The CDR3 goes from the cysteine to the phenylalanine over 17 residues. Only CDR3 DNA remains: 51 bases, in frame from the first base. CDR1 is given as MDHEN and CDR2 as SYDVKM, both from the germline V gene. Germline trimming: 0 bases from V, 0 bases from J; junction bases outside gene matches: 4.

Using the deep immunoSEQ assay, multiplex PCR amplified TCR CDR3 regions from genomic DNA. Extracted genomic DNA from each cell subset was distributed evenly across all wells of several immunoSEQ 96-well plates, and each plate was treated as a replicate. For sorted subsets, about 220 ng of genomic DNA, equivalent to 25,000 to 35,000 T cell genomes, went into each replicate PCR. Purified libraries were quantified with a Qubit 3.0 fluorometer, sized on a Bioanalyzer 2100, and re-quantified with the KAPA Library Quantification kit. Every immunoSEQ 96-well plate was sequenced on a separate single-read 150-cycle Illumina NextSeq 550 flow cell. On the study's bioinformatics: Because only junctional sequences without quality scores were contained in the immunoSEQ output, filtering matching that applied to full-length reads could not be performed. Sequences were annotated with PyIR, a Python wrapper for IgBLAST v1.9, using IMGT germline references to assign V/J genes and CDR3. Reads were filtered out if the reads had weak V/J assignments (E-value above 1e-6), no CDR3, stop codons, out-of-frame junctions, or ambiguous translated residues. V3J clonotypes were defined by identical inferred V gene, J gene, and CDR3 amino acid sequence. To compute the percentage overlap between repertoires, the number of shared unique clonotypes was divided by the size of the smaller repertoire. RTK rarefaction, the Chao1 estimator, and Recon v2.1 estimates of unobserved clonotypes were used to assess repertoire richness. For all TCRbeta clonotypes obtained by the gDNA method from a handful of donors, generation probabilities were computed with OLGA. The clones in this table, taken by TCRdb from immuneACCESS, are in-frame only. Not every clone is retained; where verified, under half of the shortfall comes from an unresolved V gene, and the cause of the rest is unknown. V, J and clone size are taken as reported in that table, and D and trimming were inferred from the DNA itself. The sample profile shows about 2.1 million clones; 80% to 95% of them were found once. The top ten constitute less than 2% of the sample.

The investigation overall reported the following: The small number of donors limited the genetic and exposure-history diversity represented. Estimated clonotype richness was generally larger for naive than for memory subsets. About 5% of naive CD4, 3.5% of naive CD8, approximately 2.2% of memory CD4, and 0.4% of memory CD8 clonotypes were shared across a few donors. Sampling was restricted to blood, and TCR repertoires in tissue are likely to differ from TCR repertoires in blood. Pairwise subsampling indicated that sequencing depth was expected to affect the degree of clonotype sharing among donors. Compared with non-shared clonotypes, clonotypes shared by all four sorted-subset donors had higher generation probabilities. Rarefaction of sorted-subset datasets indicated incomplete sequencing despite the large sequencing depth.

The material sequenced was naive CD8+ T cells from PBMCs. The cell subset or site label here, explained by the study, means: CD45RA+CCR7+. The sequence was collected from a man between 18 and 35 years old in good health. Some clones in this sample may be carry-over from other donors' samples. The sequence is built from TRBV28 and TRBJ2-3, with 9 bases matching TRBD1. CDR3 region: CASSLWGTGSSTDTQYF. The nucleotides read TGTGCCAGCAGTTTATGGGGGACAGGGTCTAGCACAGATACGCAGTATTTT.